The subject of this entry is one TCR beta chain. No antigen is known for it. Looked up from germline, CDR1 is SGHAT and CDR2 is FQNNGV. The V end was cut by 5 bases, the J end by 0 bases, with 11 bases between. The CDR3 covers 15 residues. TCRdb re-derived calls from the RT-PCR reads in MiXCR, one entry per CDR3 protein. Here the sample spans 300,000 to 350,000 distinct CDR3 sequences, about 20% being singletons. This sample was included in a study of response to subunit inactivated influenza vaccine. Regarding the study as a whole: Every seasonal influenza vaccination brings in few new T cells, the authors suggested.

The sequence derives from a man between 50 and 75 years old who received an inactivated influenza vaccine. This sequence joins TRBV11-2 and TRBJ2-4, with D unresolved. The source was PBMCs from blood, collected approximately 22 months after vaccination. The CDR3 sequence is CASSRKRLAKNIQYF. The CDR3 nucleotides are TGTGCCAGCAGCCGAAAACGACTAGCCAAAAACATTCAGTACTTC.